This record covers a single T cell receptor (beta chain). In the study's own analysis: The authors estimated nucleated cell counts from reference gene primer amplification. Sequenced by immunoSEQ multiplex PCR; TCRdb stores in-frame clones only, minus some. V, J and clone size derive from that table, while D and trimming were established from the DNA sequence. This repertoire shows some 300,000 clones, roughly 87% found once; its top ten account for approximately 1%. The data were obtained in a study of blood T cell repertoires in COVID-19. Overall study context: There were acute and convalescent COVID-19 samples, and they came from the United States, Italy and Spain. PBMCs, B-cell-depleted T cells, or T cells provided the cDNA or gDNA that made up the material.

Germline CDR1 is SNHLY and CDR2 is FYNNEI. V lost 2 bases to trimming and J lost 5 bases, with 9 bases between them. This CDR3 comprises 13 residues. This TCR came from a woman aged 30 to 39 who had recovered from COVID-19. Sequenced sample: PBMCs or T cells enriched from blood (not recorded which). The chain has TRBV2 and TRBJ2-5, with D uncertain. CDR3 loop: CASSESSPETQYF. The CDR3 DNA follows: TGTGCCAGCAGTGAAAGTAGTCCGGAGACCCAGTACTTC.